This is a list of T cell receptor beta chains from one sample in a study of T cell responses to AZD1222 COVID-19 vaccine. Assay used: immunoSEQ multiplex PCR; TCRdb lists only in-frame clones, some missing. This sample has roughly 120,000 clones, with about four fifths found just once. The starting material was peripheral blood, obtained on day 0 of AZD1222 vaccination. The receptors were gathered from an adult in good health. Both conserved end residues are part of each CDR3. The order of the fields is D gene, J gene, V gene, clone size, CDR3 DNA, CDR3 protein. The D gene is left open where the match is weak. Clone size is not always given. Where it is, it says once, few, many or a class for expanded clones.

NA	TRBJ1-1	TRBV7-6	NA	TGTGCCAGCAGCTTAGGGGAGGGACTCGGAGAAGCTTTCTTT	CASSLGEGLGEAFF
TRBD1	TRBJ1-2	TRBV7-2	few	TGTGCCAGCAGCTTAGCCGGGACAGGGTTGGGCTACACCTTC	CASSLAGTGLGYTF
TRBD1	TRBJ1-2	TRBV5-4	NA	TGTGCCAGCAGCTCGACAGGGGGCGGGTATGGCTACACCTTC	CASSSTGGGYGYTF
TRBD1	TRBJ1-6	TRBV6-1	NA	TGTGCCAGCAGTGAGGAAGGGACAGGACGTAATTCACCCCTCCACTTT	CASSEEGTGRNSPLHF
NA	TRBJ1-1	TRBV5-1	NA	TGCGCCAGCAGCTTGTTACAGGGCGGCGGCACTGAAGCTTTCTTT	CASSLLQGGGTEAFF
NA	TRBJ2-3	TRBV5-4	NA	TGTGCCAGCAGCTATCTACAGGGAGCAGATACGCAGTATTTT	CASSYLQGADTQYF
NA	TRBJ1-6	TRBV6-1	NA	TGTGCCAGCAGTGGAGGAGTCTCTACAGGGTACTTGTCACCCCTCCACTTT	CASSGGVSTGYLSPLHF
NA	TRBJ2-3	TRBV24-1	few	TGTGCCACCAGTGGCATCCAGGGAACAGATACGCAGTATTTT	CATSGIQGTDTQYF
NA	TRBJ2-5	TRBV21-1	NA	TGTGCCAGCAGCAAAGCGCGGTTAATTGTTAGGGCCCGAGAGACCCAGTACTTC	CASSKARLIVRARETQYF
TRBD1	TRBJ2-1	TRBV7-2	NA	TGTGCCAGCAGCCGCCTCCCGGACAGGGACTACAATGAGCAGTTCTTC	CASSRLPDRDYNEQFF
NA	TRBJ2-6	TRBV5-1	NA	TGCGCCAGCAGTTCGGGCCAGTCTGGGGCCAACGTCCTGACTTTC	CASSSGQSGANVLTF
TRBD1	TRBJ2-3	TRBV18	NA	TGTGCCAGCTCACCAATCCGGGGGACAGGGGGCCGTTGGATCCCAGATACGCAGTATTTT	CASSPIRGTGGRWIPDTQYF
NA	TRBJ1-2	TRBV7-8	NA	TGTGCCAGCAGCTTAGAAGGATACAGGACCAACTATGGCTACACCTTC	CASSLEGYRTNYGYTF
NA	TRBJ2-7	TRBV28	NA	TGTGCCAGCAGTTCCCTCGACAAGATTTCCTACGAGCAGTACTTC	CASSSLDKISYEQYF
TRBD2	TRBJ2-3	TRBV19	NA	TGTGCCAGTAGCCGGACTAGCGGGGGGGTAGGACCCACAGATACGCAGTATTTT	CASSRTSGGVGPTDTQYF
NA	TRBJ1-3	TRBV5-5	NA	TGTGCCAGCAGCTCAGGGGACCCTGGAAACACCATATATTTT	CASSSGDPGNTIYF